A selection of T cell receptor beta chains follows, all from one sample in a study of radiation and T cells in renal cell carcinoma. Sequenced by immunoSEQ multiplex PCR; TCRdb stores in-frame clones only, minus some. In the table there are roughly 58,000 clones, roughly 80% of which are singletons. The material sequenced was blood, taken from a patient whose treatment included radiotherapy and nephrectomy. Receptors originate from a man between 60 and 70 years old with renal cell carcinoma. Both conserved end residues are part of each CDR3. D genes are given only for firm matches. The listing skips clone size in some rows; elsewhere it reads once, few, many or a size class.

d_call j_call v_call clone_size cdr3_aa cdr3_nt
NA TRBJ1-1 TRBV30 NA CAWSVRLNTEAFF TGTGCCTGGAGTGTTCGACTGAACACTGAAGCTTTCTTT
NA TRBJ1-1 TRBV28 once CASSLAGFEAFF TGTGCCAGCAGTCTGGCGGGGTTCGAAGCTTTCTTT
TRBD2 TRBJ2-2 TRBV25-1 NA CASRPGLAGGHYTGELFF TGTGCCAGCAGACCGGGACTAGCGGGAGGTCACTACACCGGGGAGCTGTTTTTT
TRBD1 TRBJ1-1 TRBV5-4 NA CASRGGQENTEAFF TGTGCCAGCAGGGGGGGACAGGAGAACACTGAAGCTTTCTTT
NA TRBJ2-3 TRBV6-4 NA CASSDEGGGTDTQYF TGTGCCAGCAGTGATGAGGGAGGAGGCACAGATACGCAGTATTTT
TRBD2 TRBJ2-1 TRBV15 once CATMEGLAEYNEQFF TGTGCCACGATGGAGGGCCTAGCGGAATACAATGAGCAGTTCTTC
TRBD2 TRBJ2-5 TRBV6-6 NA CASSYPQAGGGETQYF TGTGCCAGCAGTTACCCCCAAGCGGGGGGGGGAGAGACCCAGTACTTC
TRBD1 TRBJ2-3 TRBV5-1 few CASSRGQGGTDTQYF TGCGCCAGCAGCCGGGGACAGGGAGGCACAGATACGCAGTATTTT
NA TRBJ1-1 TRBV19 NA CASSPQRTPNTEAFF TGTGCCAGTTCTCCCCAAAGGACACCGAACACTGAAGCTTTCTTT
TRBD1 TRBJ1-4 TRBV5-1 NA CASSPEGATNEKLFF TGCGCCAGCAGCCCGGAGGGGGCGACTAATGAAAAACTGTTTTTT
NA TRBJ1-2 TRBV10-1 NA CASSESNGYGYTF TGCGCCAGCAGTGAGTCCAACGGATATGGCTACACCTTC
NA TRBJ1-1 TRBV18 NA CASSRGGDTEAFF TGTGCCAGCTCTCGTGGGGGGGACACTGAAGCTTTCTTT
TRBD1 TRBJ1-2 TRBV18 NA CASSRTPGTGDENGGYTF TGTGCCAGCTCACGAACTCCCGGGACAGGAGATGAAAACGGTGGCTACACCTTC
NA TRBJ2-7 TRBV7-8 NA CASSPVEQTYEQYF TGTGCCAGCAGCCCGGTGGAGCAAACCTACGAGCAGTACTTC
NA TRBJ2-1 TRBV9 NA CASTPGRISYNEQFF TGTGCCAGCACGCCGGGACGGATCTCCTACAATGAGCAGTTCTTC
TRBD1 TRBJ1-1 TRBV19 NA CASTRWDRAQANTEAFF TGTGCCAGTACTCGATGGGACAGAGCCCAAGCGAACACTGAAGCTTTCTTT
NA TRBJ1-6 TRBV11-2 NA CASSPGGSSYNSPLHF TGTGCCAGCAGTCCCGGAGGGAGCTCCTATAATTCACCCCTCCACTTT
TRBD2 TRBJ2-3 TRBV6-4 NA CASSVGLAGSDTQYF TGTGCCAGCAGTGTGGGACTAGCGGGATCAGATACGCAGTATTTT
NA TRBJ1-2 TRBV21-1 NA CASSKDGTGYVNGYTF TGTGCCAGCAGCAAAGATGGTACAGGGTACGTTAATGGCTACACCTTC
TRBD1 TRBJ2-2 TRBV7-9 NA CASSGQGRTGELFF TGTGCCAGCAGCGGACAGGGCCGAACCGGGGAGCTGTTTTTT
TRBD1 TRBJ1-1 TRBV6-5 NA CASSYSPRGFEAFF TGTGCCAGCAGTTACTCGCCCAGGGGGTTCGAAGCTTTCTTT
TRBD1 TRBJ1-4 TRBV5-1 NA CASSYAGTVDEKLFF TGCGCCAGCAGCTACGCCGGGACAGTAGATGAAAAACTGTTTTTT
TRBD1 TRBJ2-7 TRBV6-6 NA CASSDRDHEQYF TGTGCCAGCAGCGACAGGGATCACGAGCAGTACTTC